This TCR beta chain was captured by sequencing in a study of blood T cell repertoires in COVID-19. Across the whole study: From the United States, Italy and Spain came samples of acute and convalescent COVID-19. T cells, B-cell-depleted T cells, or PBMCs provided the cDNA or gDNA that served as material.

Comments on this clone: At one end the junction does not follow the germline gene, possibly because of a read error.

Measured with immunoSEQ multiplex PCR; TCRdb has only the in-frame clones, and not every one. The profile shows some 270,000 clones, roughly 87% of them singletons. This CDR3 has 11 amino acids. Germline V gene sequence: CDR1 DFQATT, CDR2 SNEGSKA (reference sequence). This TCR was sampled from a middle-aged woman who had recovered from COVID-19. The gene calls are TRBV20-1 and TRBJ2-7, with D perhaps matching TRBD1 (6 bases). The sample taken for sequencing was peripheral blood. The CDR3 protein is CSARSRGGVWF. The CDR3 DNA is TGCAGTGCTAGATCCAGGGGTGGGGTGTGGTTC.